Below, 25 T cell receptor beta chains from the same sample are listed, as sequenced in a study of blood T cell repertoires in COVID-19. Using immunoSEQ multiplex PCR, the repertoire was profiled, and TCRdb retains in-frame clones only, with some absent. The profile shows around 180,000 clones, 75% to 85% of them singletons. The material sequenced was PBMCs or T cells enriched from blood (not recorded which). The receptors derive from a woman between 45 and 60 years old with acute COVID-19.

The chain carries TRBV30 and TRBJ1-1, with D unclear. Germline V gene sequence: CDR1 GTSNPN, CDR2 SVGIG (reference sequence). Deletions cut 8 bases from V and 5 bases from J, with 9 bases between. CDR3 length equals 10 residues. The CDR3 loop reads CAAGVTEAFF. Written as DNA, the CDR3 is TGTGCCGCCGGGGTAACTGAAGCTTTCTTT.

This clone was counted ten times or more. The rearrangement uses TRBV10-1 and TRBJ1-2; the D is unclear. This CDR3 comprises 16 residues. Per the germline V gene, CDR1 is WNHNN and CDR2 is SYGVQD (reference sequence). V was pared by 0 bases and J by 6 bases, with 17 bases between. The CDR3 nucleotides read TGCGCCAGCAGTGAGTCGACATCTGAATCTAAGAATGGCTACACCTTC. It is translated as CASSESTSESKNGYTF.

The chain links TRBV28 to TRBJ1-1, with TRBD1 identical over 9 bases. Germline CDR1 is MDHEN and CDR2 is SYDVKM. Trimming cost V 4 bases and J 11 bases; bases outside gene matches: 8. The CDR3 totals 13 residues. DNA of the CDR3: TGTGCCAGCAGTTGGACAGGGGTAGTTGGGGCTTTCTTT. It translates to CASSWTGVVGAFF.

V and J are TRBV9 and TRBJ2-3, with D possibly matching TRBD2 (7 bases). V lost 6 bases and J lost 1, with 18 bases in between. Germline loops: CDR1 SGDLS, CDR2 YYNGEE. The CDR3 length is 16 residues. CDR3 sequence: CASNPWGGGRTDTQYF. CDR3 bases: TGTGCCAGCAACCCATGGGGGGGCGGACGCACAGATACGCAGTATTTT.

This sequence joins TRBV29-1 and TRBJ2-1, with a weak D call TRBD2 (5 bases). CDR3 length: 14 residues. CDR1 is SQVTM and CDR2 is ANQGSEA in the germline V gene. V shed 6 bases and J shed 1 base, with 13 bases lying between them. This CDR3 reads CSVRPGGSYNEQFF. The CDR3 region has the DNA TGCAGCGTCCGCCCCGGAGGTTCCTACAATGAGCAGTTCTTC.

This chain links TRBV19 with TRBJ1-1; TRBD1 matches 8 bases. Germline trimming cut 5 bases from V and 1 base from J; bases unmatched to any gene: 9. This CDR3 region has 16 residues. Germline assignment: CDR1 LNHDA and CDR2 SQIVND (reference sequence). CDR3 nucleotides: TGTGCCAGTAGTGTCGCAGTCGGACAGGGGAACACTGAAGCTTTCTTT. Translation: CASSVAVGQGNTEAFF.

This chain uses TRBV4-1 with TRBJ2-1; the match to TRBD2 covers 11 bases. The CDR3 extends over 15 amino acids. Per the germline V gene, CDR1 is MGHRA and CDR2 is YSYEKL. V shed 3 bases and J 3 bases; nucleotides not matched to a gene: 1. The CDR3: CASSHLAGGYNEQFF. The CDR3 DNA reads TGCGCCAGCAGCCACCTAGCGGGGGGCTACAATGAGCAGTTCTTC.

This chain uses TRBV6-1 with TRBJ2-7, with D hard to call. The V gene lost 2 bases and the J gene lost 6 bases, with 17 bases spanning the gap. Germline V gene data show CDR1 as MNHNS and CDR2 as SASEGT. The CDR3 has 15 residues. The CDR3 reads CASSESVSRRSEQYV. The CDR3 coding sequence is TGTGCCAGCAGTGAAAGTGTGTCGAGGAGAAGCGAGCAGTACGTC.

This chain links TRBV7-8 with TRBJ1-2; a possible D gene is TRBD1 (6 bases). CDR1 and CDR2 (germline): SGHVS, FQNEAQ. The CDR3 loop spans 13 amino acids. Trimming took 3 bases from V and 8 from J, leaving 13 bases between them. CDR3 residues: CASSLPGGRGYTF. CDR3 nucleotides: TGTGCCAGCAGCTTGCCGGGGGGCAGGGGCTACACCTTC.

The rearrangement uses TRBV6-5 and TRBJ1-1; 9 nucleotides agree with TRBD1. Trimming removed 6 bases from V and 5 bases from J; junction bases left unmatched: 10. CDR3 length equals 15 residues. CDR1 and CDR2 from the germline V gene are MNHEY and SVGAGI. The CDR3 sequence: CASSPTGGEVTEAFF. DNA of the CDR3: TGTGCCAGCAGCCCGACAGGGGGAGAGGTAACTGAAGCTTTCTTT.

Turning to this clone: The same CDR3 also results from other DNA sequences found in this sample. The V and J genes are TRBV7-2 and TRBJ2-5, with D unresolved. The V end lost 3 bases, the J end lost 4 bases, and 9 bases lay between the germline ends. Germline V lookup: CDR1 SGHTA, CDR2 FQGNSA. The CDR3 length is 13 residues. Here the CDR3 DNA reads TGTGCCAGCAGCTTGGTCTACGGAGAGACCCAGTACTTC. It codes for CASSLVYGETQYF.

This clone has only one observation. The chain couples TRBV25-1 to TRBJ1-5; 8 bases match TRBD1. CDR3 length equals 14 residues. Per germline, CDR1 MGHDK and CDR2 SYGVNS. The ends lost 4 bases at V and 7 bases at J; junction bases unmatched: 6. CDR3 sequence (DNA): TGTGCCAGCAGTGGGACAGGGAGTTGGCAGCCCCAGCATTTT. This translates into CASSGTGSWQPQHF. The variable domain in full, with the rest retrieved from reference TRBV25-1 and TRBJ1-5, is EADIYQTPRYLVIGTGKKITLECSQTMGHDKMYWYQQDPGMELHLIHYSYGVNSTEKGDLSSESTVSRIRTEHFPLTLESARPSHTSQYLCASSGTGSWQPQHFGDGTRLSIL.

This sequence joins TRBV6-1 and TRBJ1-6; D is unresolved. This CDR3 region has 16 residues. Between the trimmed V and J ends, which lost 2 bases and 7 bases, there was a span of 15 bases. Germline V lookup: CDR1 MNHNS, CDR2 SASEGT. For the CDR3, the DNA is TGTGCCAGCAGTGAAAAAGGCGGGTTGAGGAATTCACCCCTCCACTTT. As protein: CASSEKGGLRNSPLHF.

V is TRBV6-1 and J is TRBJ1-1, with TRBD1 as a possible D gene (5 bases). The germline V gene encodes CDR1 MNHNS and CDR2 SASEGT. The CDR3 length is 16 residues. V was clipped by 2 bases and J by 1 base, with 14 bases between them. This CDR3 is CASSERGGSRNTEAFF. The CDR3 bases are TGTGCCAGCAGTGAACGGGGGGGGTCGAGGAACACTGAAGCTTTCTTT.

By sample fraction, this clone is medium-sized. This sequence joins TRBV27 and TRBJ1-6; weak D call: TRBD1 (5 bases). CDR3 length: 14 residues. Looked up from germline, CDR1 is MNHEY and CDR2 is SMNVEV (reference sequence). V was cut by 4 bases and J by 9 bases, with 13 bases left in between. The CDR3 DNA follows: TGTGCCAGCAGTTCCGCGGGGGAGAGTTCACCCCTCCACTTT. It codes for CASSSAGESSPLHF.

CDR3 DNA: TGTGCCAGCAGCCATGAACAACTTAGCCGTAATTCACCCCTCCACTTT. As protein: CASSHEQLSRNSPLHF. The chain carries TRBV4-2 and TRBJ1-6; D ambiguous. The CDR3 sequence is 16 residues long. CDR1 LGHNA and CDR2 YNFKEQ come from the germline V gene. Trimming pared 3 bases from V and 6 bases from J, leaving 15 bases between.

The chain uses TRBV2 and TRBJ2-2; D perhaps matches TRBD1 (5 bases). Germline CDR1 and CDR2: SNHLY and FYNNEI. The CDR3 is 12 amino acids. The germline V and J ends were trimmed by 6 bases and 6 bases, with 8 bases remaining between them. CDR3 nucleotide sequence: TGTGCCAGCAGGAAAGGGGCCGGGGAGCTGTTTTTT. Protein product: CASRKGAGELFF.

V and J are TRBV6-5 and TRBJ2-4; 10 bases line up with TRBD1. CDR1 is MNHEY and CDR2 is SVGAGI in the germline V gene. The V segment lost 6 bases and the J segment 5 bases; nucleotides outside the gene matches: 7. The CDR3 totals 15 residues. This chain's CDR3 is CASSPGGTGENIQYF. The CDR3 bases are TGTGCCAGCAGCCCGGGGGGGACAGGGGAAAACATTCAGTACTTC.

The J gene is TRBJ2-5, the V gene TRBV4-2; TRBD1 might be the D (7 bases). Trimming removed 2 bases at V and 10 bases at J, with 14 bases between. Looked up from germline, CDR1 is LGHNA and CDR2 is YNFKEQ. This CDR3 has 13 residues. The DNA of the CDR3 is TGTGCCAGCAGCCAACTCACAGGGGAGGACCAGTACTTC. Amino acids: CASSQLTGEDQYF.

The chain joins TRBV10-3 to TRBJ1-1; weak D call: TRBD1 (5 bases). Germline lookup yields CDR1 ENHRY and CDR2 SYGVKD. Trimming left V 3 bases short and J 4 bases short, with 15 bases between. This CDR3 spans 15 amino acids. The CDR3 loop is CAISDSGGKVTEAFF. The CDR3 DNA follows: TGTGCCATCAGTGATTCTGGGGGGAAGGTCACTGAAGCTTTCTTT.

This clone was found once. The V and J genes are TRBV11-2 and TRBJ1-5, with D tentatively TRBD1 (5 bases). Trimming stripped 2 bases from V and 7 bases from J, with 12 bases between. Germline assignment: CDR1 SGHAT and CDR2 FQNNGV. The CDR3 is 14 residues long. CDR3 amino acids: CASSLWGGSQPQHF. The CDR3 DNA is TGTGCCAGCAGCTTATGGGGGGGGTCCCAGCCCCAGCATTTT.

The rearrangement links TRBV28 to TRBJ1-2; no clear D. Trimming stripped 5 bases from V and 5 bases from J, with 6 bases between. The V gene's germline CDR1 is MDHEN and CDR2 SYDVKM. This CDR3 is built from 11 residues. The CDR3 sequence is CASSHSYGYTF. In nucleotides, the CDR3 is TGTGCCAGCAGTCATAGTTATGGCTACACCTTC.

The genes are TRBV6-5 and TRBJ1-4; tentatively, D is TRBD1 (6 bases). This CDR3 is built from 14 residues. The germline CDR1 and CDR2 sequences are MNHEY and SVGAGI. V was trimmed by 3 bases and J by 8 bases, leaving 13 bases between them. The CDR3 reads CASSYNQGREKLFF. The CDR3 coding sequence is TGTGCCAGCAGTTATAACCAGGGGCGGGAAAAACTGTTTTTT.

The rearrangement uses TRBV28 and TRBJ1-3; 7 nucleotides align to TRBD1. The CDR3 runs 16 residues. From germline, CDR1 is MDHEN and CDR2 SYDVKM. V shed 6 bases and J 0 bases; nucleotides not matched to a gene: 8. For the CDR3, the DNA is TGTGCCAGCAGCCTAATCGGGACAGTCTCTGGAAACACCATATATTTT. Its protein is CASSLIGTVSGNTIYF.

CDR3 in amino acids: CATHPGGTGELFF. DNA for the CDR3: TGTGCCACCCACCCCGGGGGGACCGGGGAGCTGTTTTTT. The rearrangement uses TRBV11-1 and TRBJ2-2, with 7 bases matching TRBD2. The germline CDR1 and CDR2 sequences are SGHAT and FQDESV (reference sequence). Germline trimming cut 10 bases from V and 5 bases from J; bases unmatched to any gene: 7. This CDR3 has 13 residues.